The entry below gives a single T cell receptor beta chain sequence along with its context. Its antigen is undetermined. From RNA transcripts, TCR beta CDR3 regions were amplified. In the first-round RT-PCR of the TCR CDR3, the HTBI primer set was used. TCRdb redid the calling of the multiplex PCR reads with MiXCR, one entry per CDR3 protein. The repertoire holds about 520,000 distinct CDR3 sequences, with 24% as singletons. The sample belongs to a study of T cells in Graves' hyperthyroidism and ophthalmopathy. Background on the study: Blood from the periphery was taken at initial diagnosis, before any treatment. Broader study findings: Blood samples included most of the expanded thyroid clonotypes exceeding 0.001. Ophthalmopathy was separated from stable hyperthyroidism by a 13 V-J model.

The germline V and J ends were trimmed by 7 bases and 1 base, with 11 bases remaining between them. CDR3 length equals 13 residues. Germline V gene data show CDR1 as MNHNS and CDR2 as SASEGT. The sequenced sample consisted of blood. The receptor's source is a woman in her twenties or thirties with Graves' ophthalmopathy. The genes are TRBV6-1 and TRBJ2-7; D is unresolved. The CDR3 DNA sequence: TGTGCCAGCACCCGGGCCGGGTCCTACGAGCAGTACTTC. It specifies CASTRAGSYEQYF.